The 12 T cell receptor beta chains below were found in one sample sequenced in a study of OX40 agonist ivuxolimab in advanced cancers. TCRdb keeps only in-frame clones here, not all; method: immunoSEQ multiplex PCR. The profile shows 48,000 or so clones, about nine tenths of them singletons. Sequences were derived from CD4+ or CD8+ T cells sorted from blood, sampled in a trial of the OX40 agonist ivuxolimab. All receptors come from an adult with an advanced solid tumor such as melanoma, head and neck, liver or kidney cancer.

The chain has TRBV7-9 and TRBJ1-4, with D unclear. The length of the CDR3 is 13 residues. From germline, CDR1 is SEHNR and CDR2 FQNEAQ (reference sequence). The V end was cut by 3 bases, the J end by 7 bases, with 9 bases between. Written as DNA, the CDR3 is TGTGCCAGCAGCTTGGGGAGAGGTGAAAAACTGTTTTTT. It encodes CASSLGRGEKLFF.

This chain joins TRBV10-2 and TRBJ2-2, with D maybe TRBD1 (5 bases). CDR3 length equals 13 residues. Between the trimmed V and J ends, which lost 8 bases and 1 base, there was a span of 8 bases. Looked up from germline, CDR1 is WSHSY and CDR2 is SAAADI. CDR3 region: CASGTGNTGELFF. CDR3 sequence (DNA): TGCGCCAGCGGAACAGGGAACACCGGGGAGCTGTTTTTT.

The chain carries TRBV6-5 and TRBJ1-2, with TRBD1 as a possible D gene (6 bases). Germline values: CDR1 MNHEY, CDR2 SVGAGI. The CDR3 spans 14 residues. V was cut by 8 bases and J by 4 bases, with 17 bases left in between. The CDR3 DNA follows: TGTGCCAGCGTCGAGGCACAGGGCCTCTATGGCTACACCTTC. Amino acids: CASVEAQGLYGYTF.

The chain has TRBV7-9 and TRBJ2-1; 11 bases match TRBD1. CDR3 length: 14 residues. Germline values: CDR1 SEHNR, CDR2 FQNEAQ (reference sequence). V shed 7 bases, J shed 6 bases, and the junction held 5 bases outside the gene matches. CDR3 protein: CASISGQGVNEQFF. The CDR3 region has the DNA TGTGCCAGCATCTCGGGACAGGGGGTCAATGAGCAGTTCTTC.

The chain recombines TRBV10-3 with TRBJ2-3; maybe TRBD2 (6 bases). Germline loops: CDR1 ENHRY, CDR2 SYGVKD. CDR3 length equals 16 residues. V lost 4 bases to trimming and J lost 0 bases, with 14 bases between them. CDR3 in amino acids: CAISGLEGTSTDTQYF. The CDR3 DNA reads TGTGCCATCAGTGGACTAGAGGGGACTAGCACAGATACGCAGTATTTT.

The chain is built from TRBV7-2 and TRBJ1-1; D uncertain. CDR1 is SGHTA, CDR2 FQGNSA, per germline. CDR3 length equals 14 residues. V was clipped by 1 base and J by 1 base, with 7 bases between them. CDR3 in DNA: TGTGCCAGCAGCTTAGGGAGAGCGAACACTGAAGCTTTCTTT. Amino acids: CASSLGRANTEAFF.

The rearrangement uses TRBV2 and TRBJ1-1; no definite D call. The CDR3 sequence is 12 residues long. The germline V gene has CDR1 SNHLY and CDR2 FYNNEI. Trimming pared 7 bases from V and 3 bases from J, leaving 9 bases between. The chain's CDR3 is CASIRTDTEAFF. The CDR3, as DNA: TGTGCCAGCATACGGACCGACACTGAAGCTTTCTTT.

This clone was recorded once. The chain uses TRBV5-1 and TRBJ2-3, with TRBD1 matching over 8 bases. The CDR3 sequence is 16 residues long. V lost 0 bases to trimming and J lost 1 base; unmatched junction nucleotides: 4. Germline values: CDR1 SGHRS, CDR2 YFSETQ. CDR3 coding DNA: TGCGCCAGCAGCTTGGGGGCGGACAGGGGCACAGATACGCAGTATTTT. This encodes CASSLGADRGTDTQYF.

This chain's CDR3 is CASSYLTGKETQYF. Here the CDR3 DNA reads TGTGCCAGCAGCTACCTGACAGGGAAAGAGACCCAGTACTTC. The chain couples TRBV5-6 to TRBJ2-5; the match to TRBD1 covers 7 bases. Germline values: CDR1 SGHDT, CDR2 YYEEEE. The CDR3 is 14 residues long. Trimming cost V 3 bases and J 3 bases; bases outside gene matches: 5. The complete variable domain, with remaining parts taken from reference TRBV5-6 and TRBJ2-5, reads DAGVTQSPTHLIKTRGQQVTLRCSPKSGHDTVSWYQQALGQGPQFIFQYYEEEERQRGNFPDRFSGHQFPNYSSELNVNALLLGDSALYLCASSYLTGKETQYFGPGTRLLVL.

V usage is TRBV19 and J usage is TRBJ1-4, with a possible D match to TRBD1 (6 bases). The CDR3 has 16 residues. Germline CDR1 LNHDA, CDR2 SQIVND (reference sequence). Trimming shortened V by 4 bases and J by 4 bases, and 16 bases separated the two germline ends. This CDR3 reads CASSTAIQDSNEKLFF. The CDR3 region has the DNA TGTGCCAGTAGTACAGCTATTCAGGACAGTAATGAAAAACTGTTTTTT. The whole variable domain, filled in from reference TRBV19 and TRBJ1-4, reads DGGITQSPKYLFRKEGQNVTLSCEQNLNHDAMYWYRQDPGQGLRLIYYSQIVNDFQKGDIAEGYSVSREKKESFPLTVTSAQKNPTAFYLCASSTAIQDSNEKLFFGSGTQLSVL.

The chain has TRBV7-3 and TRBJ2-2; no clear D. Trimming shortened V by 6 bases and J by 2 bases, and 4 bases separated the two germline ends. The CDR3 has 12 residues. Germline V gives CDR1 SGHTA, CDR2 FQGTGA. DNA of the CDR3: TGTGCCAGCAGGGGAAACACCGGGGAGCTGTTTTTT. It codes for CASRGNTGELFF.

The rearrangement links TRBV5-4 to TRBJ2-3, with no clear D. The CDR3 extends over 13 amino acids. The V end was cut by 5 bases, the J end by 4 bases, with 11 bases between. From germline, CDR1 is SGHNT and CDR2 YYREEE (reference sequence). The CDR3 reads CASSGSPPDTQYF. CDR3 DNA sequence: TGTGCCAGCAGTGGTAGTCCCCCAGATACGCAGTATTTT.